These 10 T cell receptor beta chains were all obtained from the same sample, sequenced in a study of blood T cell repertoires in COVID-19. Profiled with immunoSEQ multiplex PCR; TCRdb holds only in-frame clones, not every one. Among about 270,000 clones listed, 83% were seen once. The specimen sequenced was peripheral blood. These receptors all come from a woman in her forties or fifties who had recovered from COVID-19.

This chain connects TRBV30 to TRBJ2-7; the D is unclear. Deletions cut 5 bases from V and 2 bases from J, with 7 bases between. CDR3 size: 11 residues. Germline V gives CDR1 GTSNPN, CDR2 SVGIG (reference sequence). The CDR3 reads CAWRQAYEQYF. The CDR3, as DNA: TGTGCCTGGCGGCAGGCCTACGAGCAGTACTTC.

The rearrangement joins TRBV5-1 to TRBJ2-2; 7 positions agree with TRBD2. Germline V gives CDR1 SGHRS, CDR2 YFSETQ. CDR3 length: 15 amino acids. V lost 2 bases to trimming and J lost 3 bases; unmatched junction nucleotides: 4. The CDR3 coding sequence is TGCGCCAGCAGCTTTTCGGCGGGAGACACCGGGGAGCTGTTTTTT. It yields the protein CASSFSAGDTGELFF.

V usage is TRBV5-1 and J usage is TRBJ1-1, with no clear D. Germline V gives CDR1 SGHRS, CDR2 YFSETQ. CDR3 length equals 12 residues. The V gene lost 4 bases and the J gene lost 1 base, with 5 bases spanning the gap. The CDR3 protein is CASSPGNTEAFF. In DNA, the CDR3 is TGCGCCAGCAGCCCGGGGAACACTGAAGCTTTCTTT.

This clone has more than one count but fewer than ten. This chain joins TRBV13 and TRBJ2-7; weak D call: TRBD1 (6 bases). The CDR3 sequence is 16 residues long. The V and J ends lost 0 bases and 4 bases respectively, with 16 bases between them. CDR1 PRHDT and CDR2 FYEKMQ come from the germline V gene (reference sequence). The CDR3 bases are TGTGCCAGCAGCTTAGGACAGGGATCGGAAACTTACGAGCAGTACTTC. Translation gives CASSLGQGSETYEQYF.

The chain combines TRBV9 with TRBJ2-5; 7 bases agree with TRBD1. The germline V gene encodes CDR1 SGDLS and CDR2 YYNGEE. The CDR3 covers 15 residues. After removal of 4 bases from V and 2 bases from J, the junction contained 8 bases not matched to a gene. CDR3 bases: TGTGCCAGCAGCTTGAGGACAGGTCCGCAAGAGACCCAGTACTTC. Protein product: CASSLRTGPQETQYF.

The chain links TRBV4-3 to TRBJ2-1, with 11 positions matching TRBD2. Germline V gene lookup returns CDR1 LGHNA and CDR2 YSLEER. The V and J ends lost 1 base and 1 base, in that order; junction bases with no gene match: 9. This CDR3 contains 19 residues. CDR3 bases: TGCGCCAGCAGCCAAGCGTTAGCGGGGGGGCTCGGTTCCTACAATGAGCAGTTCTTC. It translates to CASSQALAGGLGSYNEQFF.

V usage is TRBV28 and J usage is TRBJ1-6, with 10 bases lining up with TRBD1. The trim removed 8 bases at V and 8 bases at J, leaving 9 bases unmatched. CDR1 and CDR2 (germline): MDHEN, SYDVKM. There are 15 residues in the CDR3. This chain's CDR3 is CASRELGQGDSPLHF. Written as DNA, the CDR3 is TGTGCCAGCCGGGAACTCGGACAGGGGGATTCACCCCTCCACTTT.

This chain uses TRBV5-1 with TRBJ2-1; D possibly corresponds to TRBD1 (6 bases). Germline V CDR1 and CDR2: SGHRS, YFSETQ. The CDR3 length is 15 residues. V lost 0 bases and J 5 bases, leaving 12 bases between the germline ends. The DNA of the CDR3 is TGCGCCAGCAGCTTGGGGTTGCGGACAGACAATGAGCAGTTCTTC. This sequence encodes CASSLGLRTDNEQFF.

The chain uses TRBV20-1 and TRBJ2-7, with 7 bases identical to TRBD1. Trimming at V came to 5 bases and at J to 7 bases, leaving 5 bases not matched to a gene. Germline V gene data show CDR1 as DFQATT and CDR2 as SNEGSKA (reference sequence). The CDR3 is made up of 11 amino acids. In DNA form, the CDR3 reads TGCAGTGCTGCACGGACAGGAGAGCAGTACTTC. Its translation: CSAARTGEQYF.

This chain joins TRBV6-5 and TRBJ1-6; TRBD1 is a possible D gene (6 bases). This CDR3 comprises 14 residues. With 0 bases removed from V and 6 bases from J, the gap between germline ends came to 6 bases. The germline gives CDR1 MNHEY, CDR2 SVGAGI. DNA for the CDR3: TGTGCCAGCAGTTACTCAGGGGGTAATTCACCCCTCCACTTT. It is translated as CASSYSGGNSPLHF.